These T cell receptor beta chains were read from a single sample in a study of CD8 T cells in Susac syndrome. Using its own MiXCR run on the immunoSEQ multiplex PCR reads, TCRdb lists one record per CDR3 protein. The data hold over 150,000 distinct CDR3 sequences, with about 96% observed a single time. Specimen: CD4+ T cells from PBMCs. Receptors originate from a human donor with Susac syndrome. The CDR3 runs from the conserved cysteine through the conserved F or W. D genes are given only for firm matches. Rows may omit the clone size; those that give it use once, few, many or a size class.

CDR3: CASSQEQNTEAFF; DNA: TGCGCCAGCAGCCAAGAACAGAACACTGAAGCTTTCTTT; size: NA; D: NA; J: TRBJ1-1; V: TRBV4-3
CDR3: CASSYWDRGSDTQYF; DNA: TGTGCCAGCAGTTACTGGGACAGGGGATCGGATACGCAGTATTTT; size: NA; D: TRBD1; J: TRBJ2-3; V: TRBV6-6
CDR3: CAWSVQWETQYF; DNA: TGTGCCTGGAGTGTACAATGGGAGACCCAGTACTTC; size: NA; D: NA; J: TRBJ2-5; V: TRBV30
CDR3: CASSTPVNTEAFF; DNA: TGTGCCAGTAGTACTCCGGTGAACACTGAAGCTTTCTTT; size: NA; D: NA; J: TRBJ1-1; V: TRBV19
CDR3: CAISDGSDNEQFF; DNA: TGTGCCATCAGTGATGGATCCGATAATGAGCAGTTCTTC; size: NA; D: NA; J: TRBJ2-1; V: TRBV10-3
CDR3: CASSTGTSGINEQYF; DNA: TGTGCCAGCAGCACCGGGACTAGCGGGATCAACGAGCAGTACTTC; size: NA; D: TRBD2; J: TRBJ2-7; V: TRBV9
CDR3: CASSKTSPHEQYF; DNA: TGTGCCAGCAGTAAGACTAGTCCCCACGAGCAGTACTTC; size: NA; D: NA; J: TRBJ2-7; V: TRBV28
CDR3: CASSSPGPLKNEQFF; DNA: TGTGCCAGCAGTTCGCCGGGACCCCTGAAAAATGAGCAGTTCTTC; size: NA; D: NA; J: TRBJ2-1; V: TRBV28
CDR3: CATSRPKGEQFF; DNA: TGTGCCACCAGTAGGCCGAAAGGCGAGCAGTTCTTC; size: NA; D: NA; J: TRBJ2-1; V: TRBV24-1
CDR3: CASGSNYEQYF; DNA: TGTGCCAGCGGATCCAATTACGAGCAGTACTTC; size: NA; D: NA; J: TRBJ2-7; V: TRBV7-2
CDR3: CSARGRGAASYNEQFF; DNA: TGCAGTGCTAGAGGTAGGGGAGCGGCCTCCTACAATGAGCAGTTCTTC; size: NA; D: NA; J: TRBJ2-1; V: TRBV20-1
CDR3: CATSDQGGRAYNEQFF; DNA: TGTGCCACCAGTGACCAGGGAGGGAGAGCCTACAATGAGCAGTTCTTC; size: NA; D: TRBD2; J: TRBJ2-1; V: TRBV24-1
CDR3: CASSGDRGDNEQFF; DNA: TGTGCCAGCAGCGGGGACAGGGGGGACAATGAGCAGTTCTTC; size: NA; D: TRBD1; J: TRBJ2-1; V: TRBV9
CDR3: CASSLVAGGPMDTQYF; DNA: TGTGCCAGCAGCTTAGTGGCGGGAGGGCCGATGGATACGCAGTATTTT; size: NA; D: TRBD2; J: TRBJ2-3; V: TRBV7-2
CDR3: CASSFGGANVLTF; DNA: TGTGCCAGCAGTTTTGGGGGGGCCAACGTCCTGACTTTC; size: NA; D: NA; J: TRBJ2-6; V: TRBV12-3/TRBV12-4
CDR3: CASSASGGTGELFF; DNA: TGTGCCAGCAGCGCCAGCGGGGGAACCGGGGAGCTGTTTTTT; size: NA; D: TRBD2; J: TRBJ2-2; V: TRBV7-2
CDR3: CASTQTETQYF; DNA: TGTGCCAGCACTCAAACTGAGACCCAGTACTTC; size: NA; D: NA; J: TRBJ2-5; V: TRBV6-6
CDR3: CATGNSGLGGYTF; DNA: TGTGCCACCGGGAACAGCGGTCTGGGGGGCTACACCTTC; size: NA; D: NA; J: TRBJ1-2; V: TRBV24-1
CDR3: CASRGSEGGIHGYTF; DNA: TGTGCCAGCAGGGGGAGTGAGGGTGGGATTCATGGCTACACCTTC; size: NA; D: NA; J: TRBJ1-2; V: TRBV25-1
CDR3: CATSSGGQGGGELFF; DNA: TGTGCCACCAGCAGCGGCGGACAGGGCGGGGGGGAGCTGTTTTTT; size: NA; D: TRBD1; J: TRBJ2-2; V: TRBV15
CDR3: CSASDLYRGANNEQFF; DNA: TGCAGTGCTAGCGATCTCTACCGGGGCGCGAACAATGAGCAGTTCTTC; size: NA; D: NA; J: TRBJ2-1; V: TRBV20-1
CDR3: CASRPPAGLGSETQYF; DNA: TGTGCCAGCAGGCCACCAGCGGGGTTGGGTTCGGAGACCCAGTACTTC; size: NA; D: TRBD2; J: TRBJ2-5; V: TRBV28
CDR3: CSASEIALTDTQYF; DNA: TGCAGTGCTTCCGAGATCGCCCTCACAGATACGCAGTATTTT; size: NA; D: NA; J: TRBJ2-3; V: TRBV20-1
CDR3: CASSYSGSRNADTQYF; DNA: TGTGCCAGCAGTTACTCGGGGTCGCGGAACGCAGATACGCAGTATTTT; size: NA; D: NA; J: TRBJ2-3; V: TRBV6-5
CDR3: CASMGRRPLYNEQFF; DNA: TGTGCCAGCATGGGGCGCAGGCCCCTATACAATGAGCAGTTCTTC; size: NA; D: NA; J: TRBJ2-1; V: TRBV25-1
CDR3: CASSYSGTRYF; DNA: TGTGCCAGCAGTTACTCGGGAACCCGGTACTTC; size: once; D: NA; J: TRBJ2-7; V: TRBV6-5
CDR3: CASSLLTGGGYTF; DNA: TGTGCCAGCAGCTTGTTGACAGGTGGAGGCTACACCTTC; size: NA; D: NA; J: TRBJ1-2; V: TRBV5-4
CDR3: CASSQQWGTEAFF; DNA: TGTGCCAGCAGTCAACAGTGGGGCACTGAAGCTTTCTTT; size: NA; D: NA; J: TRBJ1-1; V: TRBV28
CDR3: CASSSRQGTLNTEAFF; DNA: TGTGCCAGCAGCTCCCGACAGGGGACCTTGAACACTGAAGCTTTCTTT; size: NA; D: TRBD1; J: TRBJ1-1; V: TRBV12-3/TRBV12-4
CDR3: CASLTRPQHF; DNA: TGTGCCAGCCTCACACGGCCCCAGCATTTT; size: NA; D: NA; J: TRBJ1-5; V: TRBV25-1
CDR3: CASSSQSRQETQYF; DNA: TGCGCCAGCAGCTCACAGAGCCGCCAAGAGACCCAGTACTTC; size: NA; D: NA; J: TRBJ2-5; V: TRBV5-1
CDR3: CAWSGLAGYNEQFF; DNA: TGTGCCTGGAGTGGACTAGCGGGATACAATGAGCAGTTCTTC; size: once; D: TRBD2; J: TRBJ2-1; V: TRBV30
CDR3: CASSVGLQETQYF; DNA: TGTGCCAGCAGTGTCGGGCTCCAAGAGACCCAGTACTTC; size: few; D: NA; J: TRBJ2-5; V: TRBV2
CDR3: CSAQRVETQHF; DNA: TGCAGTGCTCAGAGGGTAGAGACCCAGCACTTC; size: NA; D: NA; J: TRBJ2-5; V: TRBV20-1
CDR3: CASSQAPGPSYEQYF; DNA: TGTGCCAGCAGCCAAGCCCCGGGACCCAGCTACGAGCAGTACTTC; size: NA; D: NA; J: TRBJ2-7; V: TRBV3-1
CDR3: CSVRWGRRSTDTQYF; DNA: TGCAGCGTGAGGTGGGGGAGACGTAGCACAGATACGCAGTATTTT; size: NA; D: NA; J: TRBJ2-3; V: TRBV29-1
CDR3: CASSEHDREVGYTF; DNA: TGTGCCAGCAGTGAGCACGACAGGGAAGTTGGCTACACCTTC; size: NA; D: TRBD1; J: TRBJ1-2; V: TRBV28